This T cell receptor (beta chain) was sequenced for a study of T cell changes during pregnancy in multiple sclerosis. This clone was detected only once. Sequencing used immunoSEQ multiplex PCR; TCRdb keeps in-frame clones, though not all of them. The sample yields around 77,000 clones, about nine tenths seen once. Deletions cut 6 bases from V and 4 bases from J, with 17 bases between. The CDR3 consists of 15 residues. Germline CDR1 WNHNN, CDR2 SYGVQD (reference sequence). This sample comprised peripheral blood, obtained in the third trimester of pregnancy. V is TRBV10-1 and J is TRBJ2-3, with TRBD1 as a possible D gene (5 bases). The receptor's source is a female donor in good health, enrolled as a control in a pregnancy study. The CDR3 sequence is CASSPRAEGADTQYF. The CDR3 bases are TGCGCCAGCAGCCCTAGGGCAGAAGGGGCAGATACGCAGTATTTT.